These 13 T cell receptor beta chains originate from one sample sequenced in a study of T cell clonality in common variable immunodeficiency. The method was immunoSEQ multiplex PCR; TCRdb's version includes in-frame clones alone and lacks a portion of them. The sample contains tens of thousands of clones, none occurring once; about 13% lies in the top ten. Sequencing used peripheral blood mononuclear cells. These receptors were taken from a person between 18 and 75 years old in good health.

In its sample, this clone was seen many times. Relative to the germline gene, one junction end is altered; a read error may explain this. The read is 3 residues too short to cover the CDR3 end, so that end is filled in from the germline J gene. V usage is TRBV7-7 and J usage is TRBJ2-1; D uncertain. This CDR3 comprises 14 residues. Germline V gene data show CDR1 as SSHAT and CDR2 as FNYEAQ (reference sequence). The sequenced part of the CDR3 DNA is TGTGCTAGCAGCTTAGGCGGAAACTACAATGAG. Encoded protein: CASSLGGNYNE. The entire CDR3 protein is CASSLGGNYNEQFF.

In regard to this clone: The read terminates 3 residues before the CDR3 end, so the remaining end is supplied by the germline J gene. The chain couples TRBV19 to TRBJ2-7; D might be TRBD2 (6 bases). V was trimmed by 5 bases and J by 5 bases, leaving 13 bases between them. Germline loops: CDR1 LNHDA, CDR2 SQIVND (reference sequence). The CDR3 is 13 residues long. CDR3 amino acids: CASSSPPGDEQYF. The sequenced CDR3 bases are TGTGCCAGTAGTTCCCCGCCGGGGGACGAG.

Many counts were recorded for this clone. The read gets to within 3 residues of the CDR3 end, and the germline J gene fills in the rest. V gene TRBV5-1 combines with J gene TRBJ2-3; 13 positions match TRBD2. The CDR3 runs to 16 residues. With V trimmed by 4 bases and J by 3 bases, 5 bases remained unmatched. Germline CDR1 and CDR2: SGHRS and YFSETQ. The CDR3 region is CASSPSGLAGTDTQYF. The CDR3 bases that were read are TGCGCCAGCAGCCCCTCGGGACTAGCGGGGACAGATACG.

This clone was detected ten times or more. Sequencing ends 3 residues short of the CDR3 end; the germline J gene provides the rest. The rearrangement joins TRBV19 to TRBJ1-4, with no clear D. V was shortened by 9 bases and J by 5 bases, with 19 bases between the two germline ends. From germline, CDR1 is LNHDA and CDR2 SQIVND (reference sequence). The CDR3 has 15 residues. CDR3 loop: CASLDLKVPNEKLFF. Incomplete CDR3 DNA: TGTGCCAGCCTTGACTTAAAAGTGCCCAATGAAAAA.

This clone was counted a few times. The covered CDR3 bases are TGTGCCAGCTCACCGAGGACTAGCGGGGGGGCCGGGAGATATGAG. This sequence encodes CASSPRTSGGAGRYE. In full, the CDR3 reads CASSPRTSGGAGRYEQFF. This rearrangement joins TRBV18 to TRBJ2-1; 15 bases line up with TRBD2. The CDR3 end lies 3 residues beyond the end of the read and is filled in from the germline J gene. V lost 3 bases, J lost 8 bases, and 11 bases stayed unmatched. CDR1 KGHSH and CDR2 LQKENI come from the germline V gene. The CDR3 has 18 residues.

This clone was seen many times. The sequenced fragment ends 3 residues before the CDR3 boundary, so the rest is inferred from the germline J gene. The chain joins TRBV10-1 to TRBJ2-7, with 8 bases matching TRBD1. The CDR3 covers 15 residues. Trimming cost V 5 bases and J 3 bases; bases outside gene matches: 9. Per germline, CDR1 WNHNN and CDR2 SYGVQD (reference sequence). The CDR3 DNA, read in part, is TGCGCCAGCAGTCCACGGGCGGACAGGGACTACGAG. It specifies CASSPRADRDYE. The entire CDR3 is CASSPRADRDYEQYF.

With regard to this clone: The read ends 3 residues before the CDR3 terminus; that terminus is restored from the germline J gene. The chain joins TRBV20-1 to TRBJ2-5; D is ambiguous. The CDR3 spans 12 residues. V shed 5 bases and J shed 5 bases, with 12 bases lying between them. The germline gives CDR1 DFQATT, CDR2 SNEGSKA (reference sequence). The covered CDR3 bases are TGCAGTGCTGTAGGGTCCGAGGAGACC. It is translated as CSAVGSEET. In full, the CDR3 is CSAVGSEETQYF.

This clone was found a few times. The CDR3: CASSPGLAGTGELFF. The DNA read from the CDR3 is TGTGCCAGCAGCCCCGGACTAGCGGGGACCGGGGAG. The chain carries TRBV7-2 and TRBJ2-2; 12 bases fit TRBD2. The read ends 3 residues before the CDR3 terminus; that terminus is restored from the germline J gene. With 5 bases clipped from V and 5 bases from J, the junction kept 3 bases outside the gene matches. The CDR3 length is 15 residues. Per the germline V gene, CDR1 is SGHTA and CDR2 is FQGNSA.

Concerning this clone: The CDR3 goes on 3 residues after the read ends, and that part is filled in from the germline J gene. The chain combines TRBV6-9 with TRBJ2-7, with 11 bases lining up with TRBD1. CDR1 is MNHGY, CDR2 SVAAGI, per germline. This CDR3 has 16 amino acids. J was trimmed by 2 bases and V by 7 bases; bases with no gene match: 10. Incomplete CDR3 DNA: TGTGCCAGCACCCCACGGACAGGGGGCAATCCCTACGAG. It yields the protein CASTPRTGGNPYE. The CDR3 in full is CASTPRTGGNPYEQYF.

This clone appeared many times. The read falls 3 residues short of the CDR3 end, and the missing part is taken from the germline J gene. The chain uses TRBV19 and TRBJ1-5, with a tentative D call TRBD1 (6 bases). From germline, CDR1 is LNHDA and CDR2 SQIVND (reference sequence). CDR3 length equals 13 residues. Trimming shortened V by 7 bases and J by 3 bases, and 10 bases separated the two germline ends. The part of the CDR3 DNA that was read is TGTGCCAGTACGCAGGGGCCCAATCAGCCC. Translating it yields CASTQGPNQP. The whole CDR3 reads CASTQGPNQPQHF.

Turning to this clone: The read is 3 residues too short to cover the CDR3 end, so that end is filled in from the germline J gene. The chain combines TRBV18 with TRBJ2-5; the D gene is possibly TRBD2 (6 bases). The CDR3 totals 14 residues. Germline CDR1 and CDR2: KGHSH and LQKENI. Trimming left V 6 bases short and J 5 bases short, with 16 bases between. The CDR3 loop reads CASSHPGVLETQYF. The sequenced part of the CDR3 DNA is TGTGCCAGCTCGCACCCGGGGGTATTGGAGACC.

About this clone itself: The CDR3 end is not reached by the read, which stops 3 residues before it; the germline J gene fills it in. The V call is TRBV18, the J call TRBJ2-4, with a weak D call TRBD1 (6 bases). Germline CDR1 is KGHSH and CDR2 is LQKENI. This CDR3 has 13 amino acids. CDR3 DNA (partial): TGTGCCAGCTCACCCGGGGATCGAGGGGGT. As protein: CASSPGDRGG. The full CDR3 reads CASSPGDRGGQYF.

This clone appeared many times. The read ends 3 residues early relative to the CDR3; the germline J gene fills the gap. V and J are TRBV7-3 and TRBJ2-2, with D unresolved. Germline loops: CDR1 SGHTA, CDR2 FQGTGA. Trimming removed 4 bases at V and 6 bases at J, with 9 bases between. This CDR3 region has 13 residues. The CDR3 reads CASSSTRSGELFF. CDR3 bases read: TGTGCCAGCAGCTCCACCAGGTCCGGGGAG. The full variable domain, its missing parts supplied by reference TRBV7-3 and TRBJ2-2, is GAGVSQTPSNKVTEKGKYVELRCDPISGHTALYWYRQSLGQGPEFLIYFQGTGAADDSGLPNDRFFAVRPEGSVSTLKIQRTERGDSAVYLCASSSTRSGELFFGEGSRLTVL.